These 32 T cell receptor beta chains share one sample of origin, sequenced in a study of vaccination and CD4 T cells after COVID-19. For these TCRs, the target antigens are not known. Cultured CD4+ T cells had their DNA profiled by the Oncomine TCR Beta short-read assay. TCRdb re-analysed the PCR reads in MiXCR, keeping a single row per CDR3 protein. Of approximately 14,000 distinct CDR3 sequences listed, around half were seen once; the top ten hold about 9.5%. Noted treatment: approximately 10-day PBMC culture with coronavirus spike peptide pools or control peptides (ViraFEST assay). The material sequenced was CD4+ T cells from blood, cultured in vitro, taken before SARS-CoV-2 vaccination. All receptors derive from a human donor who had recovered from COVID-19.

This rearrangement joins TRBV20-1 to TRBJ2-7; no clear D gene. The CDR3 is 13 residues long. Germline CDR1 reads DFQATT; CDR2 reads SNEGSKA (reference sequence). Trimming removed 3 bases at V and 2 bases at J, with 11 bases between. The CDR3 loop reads CSASRAPTYEQYF. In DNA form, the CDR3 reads TGCAGTGCTAGTAGGGCCCCTACCTACGAGCAGTACTTC.

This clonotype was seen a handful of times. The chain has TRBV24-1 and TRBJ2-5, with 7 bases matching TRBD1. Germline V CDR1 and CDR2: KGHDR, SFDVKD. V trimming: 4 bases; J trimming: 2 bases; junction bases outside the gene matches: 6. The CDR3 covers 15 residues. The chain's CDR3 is CATSDPGTAQETQYF. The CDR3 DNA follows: TGTGCCACCAGTGACCCCGGGACAGCACAAGAGACCCAGTACTTC.

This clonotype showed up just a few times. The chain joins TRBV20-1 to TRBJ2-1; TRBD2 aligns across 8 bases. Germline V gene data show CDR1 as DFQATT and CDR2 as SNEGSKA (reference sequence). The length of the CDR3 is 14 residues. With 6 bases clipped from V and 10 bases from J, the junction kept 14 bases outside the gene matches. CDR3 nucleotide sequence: TGCAGTGCGACAGACGGCGGGACTAGTTGGGAGCAGTTCTTC. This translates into CSATDGGTSWEQFF.

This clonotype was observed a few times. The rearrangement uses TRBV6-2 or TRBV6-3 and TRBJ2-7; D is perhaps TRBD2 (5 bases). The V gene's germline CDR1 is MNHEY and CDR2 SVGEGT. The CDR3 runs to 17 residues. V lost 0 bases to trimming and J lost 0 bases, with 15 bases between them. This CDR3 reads CASSYSVPSWSSYEQYF. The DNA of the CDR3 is TGTGCCAGCAGTTACTCGGTTCCTAGCTGGAGCTCCTACGAGCAGTACTTC.

CDR3 DNA: TGCGCCAGCAGCTGGAGGGGACATAGGGCGAACACTGAAGCTTTCTTT. This codes for CASSWRGHRANTEAFF. V usage is TRBV5-1 and J usage is TRBJ1-1; D is possibly TRBD1 (6 bases). From germline, CDR1 is SGHRS and CDR2 YFSETQ. V was trimmed by 3 bases and J by 1 base, leaving 16 bases between them. The CDR3 is 16 residues long.

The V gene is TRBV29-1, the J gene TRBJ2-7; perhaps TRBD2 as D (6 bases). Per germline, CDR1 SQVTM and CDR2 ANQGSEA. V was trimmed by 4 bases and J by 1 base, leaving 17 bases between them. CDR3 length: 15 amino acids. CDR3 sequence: CSVGRGRRPSYEQYF. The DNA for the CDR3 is TGCAGCGTTGGTCGGGGGAGGCGCCCTTCCTACGAGCAGTACTTC.

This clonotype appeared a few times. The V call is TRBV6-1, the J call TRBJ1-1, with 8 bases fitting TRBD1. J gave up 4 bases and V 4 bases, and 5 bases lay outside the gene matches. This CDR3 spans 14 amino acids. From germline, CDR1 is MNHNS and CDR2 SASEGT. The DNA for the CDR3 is TGTGCCAGCAGTGTCCGACAGGGGAGCACTGAAGCTTTCTTT. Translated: CASSVRQGSTEAFF.

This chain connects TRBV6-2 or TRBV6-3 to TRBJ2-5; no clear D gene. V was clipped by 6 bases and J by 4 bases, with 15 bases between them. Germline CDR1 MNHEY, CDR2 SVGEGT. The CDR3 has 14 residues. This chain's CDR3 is CASSQVAFLETQYF. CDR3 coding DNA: TGTGCCAGCAGCCAAGTTGCGTTCTTAGAGACCCAGTACTTC.

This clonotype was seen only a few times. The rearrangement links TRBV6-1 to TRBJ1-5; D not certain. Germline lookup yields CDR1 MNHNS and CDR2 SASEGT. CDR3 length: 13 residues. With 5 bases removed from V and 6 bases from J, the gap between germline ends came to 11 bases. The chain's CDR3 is CASSISSGQPQHF. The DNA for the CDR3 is TGTGCCAGCAGTATAAGTTCGGGTCAGCCCCAGCATTTT.

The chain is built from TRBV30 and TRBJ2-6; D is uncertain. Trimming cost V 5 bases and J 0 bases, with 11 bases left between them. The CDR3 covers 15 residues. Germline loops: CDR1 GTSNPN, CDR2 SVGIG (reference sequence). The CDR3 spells CAWGVSGSGANVLTF. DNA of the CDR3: TGTGCCTGGGGGGTTTCGGGCTCTGGGGCCAACGTCCTGACTTTC.

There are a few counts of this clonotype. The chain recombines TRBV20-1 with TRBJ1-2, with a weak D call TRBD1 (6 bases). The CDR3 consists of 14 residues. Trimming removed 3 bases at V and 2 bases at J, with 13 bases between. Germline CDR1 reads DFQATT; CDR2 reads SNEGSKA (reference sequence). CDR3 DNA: TGCAGTGCTAGTCGCTTTGGACAGAACTATGGCTACACCTTC. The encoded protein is CSASRFGQNYGYTF.

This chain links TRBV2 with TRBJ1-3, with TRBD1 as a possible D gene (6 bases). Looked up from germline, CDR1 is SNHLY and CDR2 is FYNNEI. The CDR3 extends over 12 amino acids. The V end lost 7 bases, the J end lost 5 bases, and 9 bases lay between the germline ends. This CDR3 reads CASTQGRNTIYF. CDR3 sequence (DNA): TGTGCCAGCACCCAGGGGCGAAACACCATATATTTT.

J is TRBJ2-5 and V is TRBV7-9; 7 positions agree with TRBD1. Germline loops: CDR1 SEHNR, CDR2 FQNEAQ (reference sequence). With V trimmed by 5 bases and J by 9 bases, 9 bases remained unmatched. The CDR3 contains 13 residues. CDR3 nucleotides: TGTGCCAGCAGCCCGGGACAGCTTGAGGCCCAGTACTTC. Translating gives CASSPGQLEAQYF.

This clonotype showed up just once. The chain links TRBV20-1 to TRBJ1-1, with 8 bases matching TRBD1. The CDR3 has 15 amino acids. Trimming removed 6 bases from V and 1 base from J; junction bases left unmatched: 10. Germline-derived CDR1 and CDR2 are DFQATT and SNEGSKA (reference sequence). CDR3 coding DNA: TGCAGTGCATCCGGACAGGGAGCGGGGAACACTGAAGCTTTCTTT. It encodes CSASGQGAGNTEAFF.

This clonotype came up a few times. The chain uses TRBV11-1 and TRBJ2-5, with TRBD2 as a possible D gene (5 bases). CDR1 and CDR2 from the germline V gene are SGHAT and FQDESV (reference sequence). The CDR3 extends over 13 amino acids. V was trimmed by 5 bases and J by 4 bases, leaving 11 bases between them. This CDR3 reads CASSRGGIETQYF. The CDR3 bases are TGTGCCAGCAGCCGAGGAGGAATAGAGACCCAGTACTTC.

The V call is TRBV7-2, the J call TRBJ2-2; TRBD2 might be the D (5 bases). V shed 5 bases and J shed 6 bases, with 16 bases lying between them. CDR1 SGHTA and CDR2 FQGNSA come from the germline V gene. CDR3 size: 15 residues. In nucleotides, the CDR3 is TGTGCCAGCAGCCAACCCCAGCTGGAGGCCGGGGAGCTGTTTTTT. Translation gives CASSQPQLEAGELFF. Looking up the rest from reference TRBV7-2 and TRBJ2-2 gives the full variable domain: GAGVSQSPSNKVTEKGKDVELRCDPISGHTALYWYRQSLGQGLEFLIYFQGNSAPDKSGLPSDRFSAERTGGSVSTLTIQRTQQEDSAVYLCASSQPQLEAGELFFGEGSRLTVL.

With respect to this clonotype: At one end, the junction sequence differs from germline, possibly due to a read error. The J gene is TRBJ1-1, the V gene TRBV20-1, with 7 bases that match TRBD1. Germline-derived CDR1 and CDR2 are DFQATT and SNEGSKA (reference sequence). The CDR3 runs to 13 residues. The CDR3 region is CSARDSLNTEVFF. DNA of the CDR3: TGCAGTGCGAGGGACAGCTTAAACACTGAAGTTTTCTTT.

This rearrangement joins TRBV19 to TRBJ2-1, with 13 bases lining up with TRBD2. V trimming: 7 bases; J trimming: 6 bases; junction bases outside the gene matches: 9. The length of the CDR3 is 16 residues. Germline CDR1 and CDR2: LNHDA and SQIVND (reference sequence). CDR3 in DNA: TGTGCCAGTACCAGACTAGCGGGAGGCGTCCTCAATGAGCAGTTCTTC. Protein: CASTRLAGGVLNEQFF. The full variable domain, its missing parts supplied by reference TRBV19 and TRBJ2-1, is DGGITQSPKYLFRKEGQNVTLSCEQNLNHDAMYWYRQDPGQGLRLIYYSQIVNDFQKGDIAEGYSVSREKKESFPLTVTSAQKNPTAFYLCASTRLAGGVLNEQFFGPGTRLTVL.

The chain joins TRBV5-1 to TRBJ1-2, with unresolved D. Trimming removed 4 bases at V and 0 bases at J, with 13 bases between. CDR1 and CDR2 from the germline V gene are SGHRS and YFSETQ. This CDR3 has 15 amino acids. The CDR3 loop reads CASSPEGVANYGYTF. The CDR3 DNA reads TGCGCCAGCAGCCCCGAGGGCGTAGCTAACTATGGCTACACCTTC. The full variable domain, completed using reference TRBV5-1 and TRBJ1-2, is KAGVTQTPRYLIKTRGQQVTLSCSPISGHRSVSWYQQTPGQGLQFLFEYFSETQRNKGNFPGRFSGRQFSNSRSEMNVSTLELGDSALYLCASSPEGVANYGYTFGSGTRLTVV.

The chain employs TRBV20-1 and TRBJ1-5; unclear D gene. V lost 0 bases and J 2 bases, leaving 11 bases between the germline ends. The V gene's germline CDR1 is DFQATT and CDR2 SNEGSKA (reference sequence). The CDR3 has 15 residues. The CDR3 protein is CSARDIGFGNQPQHF. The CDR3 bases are TGCAGTGCTAGAGATATAGGGTTCGGCAATCAGCCCCAGCATTTT.

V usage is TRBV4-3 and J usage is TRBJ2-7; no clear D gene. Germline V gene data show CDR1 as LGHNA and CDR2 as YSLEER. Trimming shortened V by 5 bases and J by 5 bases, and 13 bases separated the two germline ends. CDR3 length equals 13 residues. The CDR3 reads CASSKGTFDEQYF. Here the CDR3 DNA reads TGCGCCAGCAGCAAGGGAACCTTTGACGAGCAGTACTTC.

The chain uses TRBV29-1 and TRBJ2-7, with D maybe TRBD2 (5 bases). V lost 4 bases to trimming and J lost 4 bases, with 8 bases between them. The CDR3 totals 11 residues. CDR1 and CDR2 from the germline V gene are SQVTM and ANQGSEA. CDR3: CSVVRGYEQYF. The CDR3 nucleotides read TGCAGCGTTGTGCGAGGGTACGAGCAGTACTTC.

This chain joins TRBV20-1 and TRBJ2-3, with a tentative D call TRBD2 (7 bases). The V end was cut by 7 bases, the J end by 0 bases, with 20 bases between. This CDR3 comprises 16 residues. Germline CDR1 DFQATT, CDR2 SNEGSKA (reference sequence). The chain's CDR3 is CSGTRRGRTSTDTQYF. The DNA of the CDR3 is TGCAGTGGCACCAGGCGGGGGCGTACTAGCACAGATACGCAGTATTTT.

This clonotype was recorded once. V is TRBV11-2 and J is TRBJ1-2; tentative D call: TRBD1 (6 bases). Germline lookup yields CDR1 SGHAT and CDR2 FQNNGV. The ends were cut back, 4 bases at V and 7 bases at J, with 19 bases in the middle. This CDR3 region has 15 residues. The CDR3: CASSSSGALGSGYTF. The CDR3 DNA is TGTGCCAGCAGCTCCTCAGGGGCGTTGGGCTCTGGCTACACCTTC.

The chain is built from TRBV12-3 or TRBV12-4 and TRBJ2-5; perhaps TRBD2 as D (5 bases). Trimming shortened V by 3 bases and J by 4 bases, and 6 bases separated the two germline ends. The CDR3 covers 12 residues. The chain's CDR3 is CASSFGGETQYF. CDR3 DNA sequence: TGTGCCAGCAGTTTTGGAGGAGAGACCCAGTACTTC.

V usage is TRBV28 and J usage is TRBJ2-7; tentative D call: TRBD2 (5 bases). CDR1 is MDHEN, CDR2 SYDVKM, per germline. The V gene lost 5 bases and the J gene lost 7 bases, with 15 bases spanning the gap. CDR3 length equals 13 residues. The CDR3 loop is CASSRRPVGEQYF. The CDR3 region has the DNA TGTGCCAGCAGTAGGAGGCCCGTGGGGGAGCAGTACTTC.

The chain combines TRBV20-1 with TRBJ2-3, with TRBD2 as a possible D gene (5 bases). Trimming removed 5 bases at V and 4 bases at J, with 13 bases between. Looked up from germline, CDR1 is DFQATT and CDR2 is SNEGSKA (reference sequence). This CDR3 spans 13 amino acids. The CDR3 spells CSAPGMGADTQYF. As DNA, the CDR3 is TGCAGTGCTCCGGGAATGGGCGCAGATACGCAGTATTTT.

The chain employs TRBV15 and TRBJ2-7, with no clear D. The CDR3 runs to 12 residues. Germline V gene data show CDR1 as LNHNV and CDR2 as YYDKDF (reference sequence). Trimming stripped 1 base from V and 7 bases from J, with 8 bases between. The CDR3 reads CATSRVLQEQYF. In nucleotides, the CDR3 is TGTGCCACCAGCAGAGTCTTGCAGGAGCAGTACTTC. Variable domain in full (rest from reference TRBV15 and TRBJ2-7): DAMVIQNPRYQVTQFGKPVTLSCSQTLNHNVMYWYQQKSSQAPKLLFHYYDKDFNNEADTPDNFQSRRPNTSFCFLDIRSPGLGDTAMYLCATSRVLQEQYFGPGTRLTVT.

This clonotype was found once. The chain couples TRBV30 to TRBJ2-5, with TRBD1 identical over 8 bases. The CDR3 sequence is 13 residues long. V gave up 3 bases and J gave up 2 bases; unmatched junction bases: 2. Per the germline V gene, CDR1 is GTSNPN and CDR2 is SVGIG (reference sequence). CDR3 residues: CAWRRTGQETQYF. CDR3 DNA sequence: TGTGCCTGGAGAAGGACAGGGCAAGAGACCCAGTACTTC.

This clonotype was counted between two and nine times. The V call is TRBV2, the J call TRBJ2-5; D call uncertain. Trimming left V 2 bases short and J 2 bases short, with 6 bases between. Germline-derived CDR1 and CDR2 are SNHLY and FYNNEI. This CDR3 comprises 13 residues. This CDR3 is CASSESQQETQYF. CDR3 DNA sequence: TGTGCCAGCAGTGAAAGTCAGCAAGAGACCCAGTACTTC.

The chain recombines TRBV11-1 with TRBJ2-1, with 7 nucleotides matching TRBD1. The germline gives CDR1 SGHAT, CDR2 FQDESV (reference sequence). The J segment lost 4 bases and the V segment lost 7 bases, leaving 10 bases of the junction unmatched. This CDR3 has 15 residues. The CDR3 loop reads CASTPATGLYNEQFF. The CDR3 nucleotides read TGTGCCAGCACCCCGGCGACAGGGCTGTACAATGAGCAGTTCTTC.

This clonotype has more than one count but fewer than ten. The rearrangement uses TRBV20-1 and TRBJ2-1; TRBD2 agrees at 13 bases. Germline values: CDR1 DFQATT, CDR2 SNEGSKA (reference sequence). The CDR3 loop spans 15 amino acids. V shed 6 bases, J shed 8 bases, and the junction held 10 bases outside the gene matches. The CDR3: CSALTSGRSQDEQFF. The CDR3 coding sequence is TGCAGTGCCCTGACTAGCGGGAGGTCTCAGGATGAGCAGTTCTTC.